The present TCR beta chain was sequenced within a study of shared clonotypes between healthy human individuals. There were only Caucasian adults among the donors, and all lived in Nashville, Tennessee. Naive CD4+ cells were CD45RA-selected; the remaining cells were memory. Profiled with immunoSEQ multiplex PCR; TCRdb holds only in-frame clones, not every one. The sample holds approximately 2.3 million clones, more than 85% seen once. The V gene lost 4 bases and the J gene lost 0 bases, with 10 bases spanning the gap. In germline, CDR1 is SQVTM, CDR2 ANQGSEA. This CDR3 contains 14 residues. This TCR was recovered from a man aged 18 to 30 in good health. Some clones in this sample may be carry-over from other donors' samples. J is TRBJ2-1 and V is TRBV29-1; the D is unclear. The specimen sequenced was naive CD4+ T cells from PBMCs. Subset of the sample: CD45RA+ positively selected. The CDR3 spells CSVGAMSSYNEQFF. CDR3 DNA sequence: TGCAGCGTTGGGGCCATGAGCTCCTACAATGAGCAGTTCTTC.